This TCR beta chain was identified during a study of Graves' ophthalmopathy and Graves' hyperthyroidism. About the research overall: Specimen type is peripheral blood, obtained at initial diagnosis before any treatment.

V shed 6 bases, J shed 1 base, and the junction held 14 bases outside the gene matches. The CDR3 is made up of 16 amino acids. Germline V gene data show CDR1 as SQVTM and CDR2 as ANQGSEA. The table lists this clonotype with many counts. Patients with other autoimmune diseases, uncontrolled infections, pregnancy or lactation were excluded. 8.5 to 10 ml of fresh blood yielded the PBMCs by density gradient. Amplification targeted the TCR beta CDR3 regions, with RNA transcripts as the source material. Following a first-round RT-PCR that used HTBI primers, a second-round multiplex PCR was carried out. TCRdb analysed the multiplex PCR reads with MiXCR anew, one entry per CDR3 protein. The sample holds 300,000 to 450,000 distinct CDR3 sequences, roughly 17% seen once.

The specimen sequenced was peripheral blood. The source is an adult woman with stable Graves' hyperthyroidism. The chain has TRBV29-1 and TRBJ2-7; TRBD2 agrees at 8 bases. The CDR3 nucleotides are TGCAGCGTGACTAACCCAGCGGGAGCTGGATCCTACGAGCAGTACTTC. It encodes CSVTNPAGAGSYEQYF.